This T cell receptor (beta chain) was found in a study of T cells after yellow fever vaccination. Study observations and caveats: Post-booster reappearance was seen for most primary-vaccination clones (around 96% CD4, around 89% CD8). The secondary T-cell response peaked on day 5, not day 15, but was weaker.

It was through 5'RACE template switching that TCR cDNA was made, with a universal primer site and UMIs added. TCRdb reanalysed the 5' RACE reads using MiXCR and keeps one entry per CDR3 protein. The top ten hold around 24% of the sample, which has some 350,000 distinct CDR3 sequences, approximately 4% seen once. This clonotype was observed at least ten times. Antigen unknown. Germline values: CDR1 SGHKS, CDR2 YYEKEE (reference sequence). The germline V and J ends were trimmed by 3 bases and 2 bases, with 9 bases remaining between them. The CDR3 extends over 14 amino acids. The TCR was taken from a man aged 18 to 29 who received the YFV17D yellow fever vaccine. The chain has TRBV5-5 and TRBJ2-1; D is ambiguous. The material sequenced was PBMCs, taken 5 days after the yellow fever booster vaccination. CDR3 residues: CASSSFDTYNEQFF. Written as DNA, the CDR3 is TGTGCCAGCAGCTCCTTCGATACCTACAATGAGCAGTTCTTC.